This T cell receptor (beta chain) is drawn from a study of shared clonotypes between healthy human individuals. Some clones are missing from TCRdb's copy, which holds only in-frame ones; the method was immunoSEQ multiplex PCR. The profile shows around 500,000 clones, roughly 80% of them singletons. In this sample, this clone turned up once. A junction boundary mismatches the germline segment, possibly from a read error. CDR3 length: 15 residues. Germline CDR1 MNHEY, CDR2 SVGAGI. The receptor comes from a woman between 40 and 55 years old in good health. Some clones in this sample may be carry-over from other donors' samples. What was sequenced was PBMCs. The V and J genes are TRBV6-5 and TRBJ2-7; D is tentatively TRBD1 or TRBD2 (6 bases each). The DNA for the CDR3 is TGTGCCAGCAGTAACTCAGGGGACTTCCACTTCCAGCAGTACTTC. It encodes CASSNSGDFHFQQYF.